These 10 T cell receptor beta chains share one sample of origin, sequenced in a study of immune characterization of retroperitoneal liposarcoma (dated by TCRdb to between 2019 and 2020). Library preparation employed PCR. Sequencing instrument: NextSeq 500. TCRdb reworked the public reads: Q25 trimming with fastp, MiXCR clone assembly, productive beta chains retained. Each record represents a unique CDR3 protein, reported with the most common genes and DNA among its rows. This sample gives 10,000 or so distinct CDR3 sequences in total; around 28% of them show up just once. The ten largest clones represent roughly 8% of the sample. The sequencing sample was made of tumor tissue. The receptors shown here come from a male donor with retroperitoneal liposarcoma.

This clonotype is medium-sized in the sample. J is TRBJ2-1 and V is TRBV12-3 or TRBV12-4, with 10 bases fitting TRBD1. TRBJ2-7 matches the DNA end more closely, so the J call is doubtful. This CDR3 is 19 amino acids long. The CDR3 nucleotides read TGTGCCAGCAGTTTCCTTTTGACTACCGGACAGGGGGTATACAATGAGCAGTACTTC. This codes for CASSFLLTTGQGVYNEQYF.

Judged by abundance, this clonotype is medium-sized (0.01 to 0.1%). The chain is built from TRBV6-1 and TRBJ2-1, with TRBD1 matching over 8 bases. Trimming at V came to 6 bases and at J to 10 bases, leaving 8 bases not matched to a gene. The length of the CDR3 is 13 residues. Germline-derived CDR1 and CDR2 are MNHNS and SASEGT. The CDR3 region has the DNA TGTGCCAGCAGCCCCCTCGACAGGGGCGAGCAGTTCTTC. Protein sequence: CASSPLDRGEQFF.

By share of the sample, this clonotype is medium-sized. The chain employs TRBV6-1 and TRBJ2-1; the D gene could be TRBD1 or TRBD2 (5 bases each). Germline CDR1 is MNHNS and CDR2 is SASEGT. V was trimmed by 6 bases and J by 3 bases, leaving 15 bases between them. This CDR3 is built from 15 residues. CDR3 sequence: CASSDPGPLYNEQFF. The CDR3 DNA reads TGTGCCAGCAGCGACCCGGGACCGCTCTACAATGAGCAGTTCTTC.

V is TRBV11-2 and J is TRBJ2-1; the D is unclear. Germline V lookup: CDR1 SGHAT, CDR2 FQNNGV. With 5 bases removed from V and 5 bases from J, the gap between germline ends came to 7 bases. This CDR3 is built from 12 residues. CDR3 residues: CASSPRHNEQFF. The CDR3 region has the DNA TGTGCCAGCAGCCCCAGGCACAATGAGCAGTTCTTC.

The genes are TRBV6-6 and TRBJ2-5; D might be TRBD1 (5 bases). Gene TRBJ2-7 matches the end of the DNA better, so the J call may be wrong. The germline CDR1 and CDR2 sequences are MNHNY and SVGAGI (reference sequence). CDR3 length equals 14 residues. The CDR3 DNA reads TGTGCCAGCAGTTACTCTCCAGGGCCCTACGAGCAGTACTTC. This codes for CASSYSPGPYEQYF.

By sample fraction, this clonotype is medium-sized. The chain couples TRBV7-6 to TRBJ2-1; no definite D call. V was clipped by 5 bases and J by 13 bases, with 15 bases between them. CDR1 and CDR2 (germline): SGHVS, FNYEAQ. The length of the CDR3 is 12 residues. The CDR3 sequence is CASSQNPGPQFF. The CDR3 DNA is TGTGCCAGCAGCCAAAATCCGGGTCCCCAGTTCTTC.

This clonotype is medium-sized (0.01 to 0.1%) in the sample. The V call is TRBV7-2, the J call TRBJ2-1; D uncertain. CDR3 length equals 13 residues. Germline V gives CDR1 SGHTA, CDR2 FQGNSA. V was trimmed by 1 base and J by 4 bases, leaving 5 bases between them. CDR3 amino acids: CASSLGMYNEQFF. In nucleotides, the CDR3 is TGTGCCAGCAGCTTAGGCATGTACAATGAGCAGTTCTTC.

CDR3 residues: CASSQRGNYEQYF. DNA for the CDR3: TGTGCCAGCAGTCAGCGGGGGAACTACGAGCAGTACTTC. The chain employs TRBV6-1 and TRBJ2-1, with TRBD2 matching 8 bases. The DNA end is more similar to TRBJ2-7, so the J call may be wrong. In germline, CDR1 is MNHNS, CDR2 SASEGT. The CDR3 runs 13 residues.

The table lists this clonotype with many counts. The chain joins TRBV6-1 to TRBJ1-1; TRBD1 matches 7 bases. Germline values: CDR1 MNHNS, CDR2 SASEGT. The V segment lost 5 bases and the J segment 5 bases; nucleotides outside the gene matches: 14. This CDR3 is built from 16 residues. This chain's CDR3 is CASSSRRYRGGTEAFF. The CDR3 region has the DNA TGTGCCAGCAGTTCTCGAAGATACAGGGGAGGGACTGAAGCTTTCTTT.

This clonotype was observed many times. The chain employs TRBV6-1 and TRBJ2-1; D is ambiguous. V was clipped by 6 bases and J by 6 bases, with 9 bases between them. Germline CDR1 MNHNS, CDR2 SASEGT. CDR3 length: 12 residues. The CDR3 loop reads CASRDAFNEQFF. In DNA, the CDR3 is TGTGCCAGCAGGGACGCCTTCAATGAGCAGTTCTTC.